This paragraph covers one T cell receptor beta chain sequence. Its antigen is as yet unknown. Preparing the TCRbeta library involved the use of unique molecular identifiers. TCRdb re-derived calls from the PCR reads in MiXCR, one entry per CDR3 protein. The data contain approximately 85,000 distinct CDR3 sequences, 12% to 15% of them singletons. The data belong to a study of T-cell reconstitution after alpha-beta-depleted transplantation in children. Regarding the study as a whole: Alpha-beta T cells about two months after transplant reportedly derived from several hundred expanded graft clones. A year had passed since transplant, and T-cell counts and diversity by then came mostly from newly produced T cells.

Germline trimming cut 5 bases from V and 0 bases from J; bases unmatched to any gene: 11. The CDR3 has 18 amino acids. The germline V gene encodes CDR1 MNHEY and CDR2 SMNVEV (reference sequence). Sequencing was performed on PBMCs, mostly from graft donor cells, taken 180 days after TCRalphabeta/CD19-depleted stem cell transplant. The TCR sequence derives from a male patient aged 2 to 9 who had a stem cell transplant for acute lymphoblastic leukemia, so the T cells may come from the graft donor. The chain recombines TRBV27 with TRBJ1-5; 9 bases align to TRBD1. This CDR3 reads CASSQYRGRTSSNQPQHF. CDR3 coding DNA: TGTGCCAGCAGTCAATACAGGGGGCGAACCTCTAGCAATCAGCCCCAGCATTTT.